These 20 T cell receptor beta chains were all obtained from the same sample, sequenced in a study of T cell responses to AZD1222 COVID-19 vaccine. Here immunoSEQ multiplex PCR was the method, and the copy in TCRdb shows in-frame clones only, minus some. Here the sample spans 150,000 to 200,000 clones, 85% to 95% being singletons. The sample consisted of peripheral blood, taken on day 0 of AZD1222 vaccination. All receptors come from an adult in good health.

This rearrangement joins TRBV5-1 to TRBJ1-1; D possibly corresponds to TRBD1 (5 bases). The CDR3 has 14 residues. Germline CDR1 and CDR2: SGHRS and YFSETQ. Trimming left V 4 bases short and J 1 base short, with 11 bases between. Here the CDR3 reads CASSPREGNTEAFF. The CDR3 nucleotides read TGCGCCAGCAGCCCCAGGGAGGGGAACACTGAAGCTTTCTTT.

The chain is built from TRBV7-9 and TRBJ2-1, with 8 bases lining up with TRBD2. CDR3 length: 17 residues. Germline V CDR1 and CDR2: SEHNR, FQNEAQ (reference sequence). J lost 7 bases, V lost 5 bases, and 16 bases had no gene match. The DNA for the CDR3 is TGTGCCAGCAGCCTCATGGAAGCGGGAGTAAAGGTAAATGAGCAGTTCTTC. Protein product: CASSLMEAGVKVNEQFF.

The chain recombines TRBV27 with TRBJ1-2; the D is unclear. This CDR3 spans 13 amino acids. Germline CDR1 is MNHEY and CDR2 is SMNVEV (reference sequence). Trimming cost V 6 bases and J 8 bases, with 16 bases left between them. DNA for the CDR3: TGTGCCAGCAGCGAGACGTCGTTCTGGGGCTACACCTTC. Translation: CASSETSFWGYTF.

The rearrangement uses TRBV28 and TRBJ2-2; unclear D gene. The CDR3 extends over 14 amino acids. Germline CDR1 is MDHEN and CDR2 is SYDVKM. Trimming removed 6 bases at V and 0 bases at J, with 8 bases between. For the CDR3, the DNA is TGTGCCAGCAGGGACGTTGCGAACACCGGGGAGCTGTTTTTT. This codes for CASRDVANTGELFF.

The chain is built from TRBV19 and TRBJ2-1; no reliable D call. This CDR3 comprises 15 residues. The germline CDR1 and CDR2 sequences are LNHDA and SQIVND (reference sequence). V was trimmed by 5 bases and J by 0 bases, leaving 11 bases between them. CDR3 residues: CASSAVGSSYNEQFF. The CDR3 DNA reads TGTGCCAGTAGTGCGGTGGGTAGCTCCTACAATGAGCAGTTCTTC.

This clone was counted once. This chain joins TRBV7-2 and TRBJ2-3; 11 bases align to TRBD1. Germline assignment: CDR1 SGHTA and CDR2 FQGNSA. The CDR3 sequence is 15 residues long. The ends lost 6 bases at V and 4 bases at J; junction bases unmatched: 6. The CDR3 sequence: CASRRDRGVSDTQYF. CDR3 coding DNA: TGTGCCAGCAGAAGGGACAGGGGGGTTTCAGATACGCAGTATTTT.

The chain has TRBV6-2 or TRBV6-3 and TRBJ2-1, with D possibly matching TRBD2 (6 bases). Germline-derived CDR1 and CDR2 are MNHEY and SVGEGT. The CDR3 runs 15 residues. V was cut by 5 bases and J by 0 bases, with 11 bases left in between. The CDR3 is CASSPSGSSYNEQFF. The CDR3 bases are TGTGCCAGCAGTCCCTCCGGGAGCTCCTACAATGAGCAGTTCTTC.

This chain connects TRBV3-1 (or the pseudogene TRBV3-2) to TRBJ1-6; D not certain. V was shortened by 3 bases and J by 0 bases, with 3 bases between the two germline ends. Germline-derived CDR1 and CDR2 are LGHDT and YNNKEL (reference sequence). The CDR3 has 14 residues. For the CDR3, the DNA is TGTGCCAGCAGCCAGGGCTCCTATAATTCACCCCTCCACTTT. It translates to CASSQGSYNSPLHF.

The chain recombines TRBV6-6 with TRBJ1-3; a possible D gene is TRBD1 (6 bases). The CDR3 loop spans 14 amino acids. Per germline, CDR1 MNHNY and CDR2 SVGAGI (reference sequence). Trimming pared 5 bases from V and 0 bases from J, leaving 8 bases between. The CDR3 region is CASSRDTSGNTIYF. CDR3 sequence (DNA): TGTGCCAGCAGTCGGGACACCTCTGGAAACACCATATATTTT.

This clone has a single count. The V and J genes are TRBV7-8 and TRBJ2-4; 8 nucleotides align to TRBD1. The CDR3 contains 18 residues. Per the germline V gene, CDR1 is SGHVS and CDR2 is FQNEAQ. Unmatched junction bases numbered 11, after V lost 2 bases and J lost 2 bases. This CDR3 reads CASSLWGSRGHTKNIQYF. The CDR3 DNA reads as TGTGCCAGCAGCTTATGGGGTTCCAGGGGGCATACCAAAAACATTCAGTACTTC. Full variable domain (missing parts from reference TRBV7-8 and TRBJ2-4): GAGVSQSPRYKVAKRGQDVALRCDPISGHVSLFWYQQALGQGPEFLTYFQNEAQLDKSGLPSDRFFAERPEGSVSTLKIQRTQQEDSAVYLCASSLWGSRGHTKNIQYFGAGTRLSVL.

The chain combines TRBV6-2 or TRBV6-3 with TRBJ2-1; 9 positions match TRBD2. Germline V gene lookup returns CDR1 MNHEY and CDR2 SVGEGT. This CDR3 contains 18 residues. The ends lost 5 bases at V and 5 bases at J; junction bases unmatched: 16. This CDR3 reads CASSGLRDTLAGNNEQFF. As DNA, the CDR3 is TGTGCCAGCAGTGGCCTAAGGGACACCCTAGCGGGAAACAATGAGCAGTTCTTC.

The gene calls are TRBV2 and TRBJ2-7; D might be TRBD2 (6 bases). Germline V lookup: CDR1 SNHLY, CDR2 FYNNEI. V was cut by 8 bases and J by 0 bases, with 11 bases left in between. The CDR3 spans 13 residues. The CDR3 DNA follows: TGTGCCAGCTCCAGCGGGTCCTCCTACGAGCAGTACTTC. This translates into CASSSGSSYEQYF.

The chain links TRBV6-2 or TRBV6-3 to TRBJ2-7; D might be TRBD1 (5 bases). V lost 5 bases and J lost 7, with 15 bases in between. This CDR3 region has 13 residues. Germline V gives CDR1 MNHEY, CDR2 SVGEGT. CDR3 loop: CASSRGFLEEQYV. The CDR3 nucleotides read TGTGCCAGCAGTAGGGGCTTCTTAGAGGAGCAGTACGTC.

This chain links TRBV30 with TRBJ2-2, with D unresolved. The V and J ends lost 1 base and 0 bases respectively, with 6 bases between them. This CDR3 is built from 14 residues. The germline gives CDR1 GTSNPN, CDR2 SVGIG (reference sequence). CDR3 residues: CAWSENANTGELFF. The CDR3 nucleotides read TGTGCCTGGAGTGAGAACGCGAACACCGGGGAGCTGTTTTTT.

The chain is built from TRBV27 and TRBJ1-3; D remains ambiguous. The CDR3 length is 14 residues. V dropped 0 bases and J dropped 8 bases, with 11 bases sitting between them. Germline V gene sequence: CDR1 MNHEY, CDR2 SMNVEV (reference sequence). The CDR3 sequence: CASSLSGITDTIYF. The DNA of the CDR3 is TGTGCCAGCAGTTTATCGGGGATAACGGACACCATATATTTT.

The chain employs TRBV19 and TRBJ1-1, with D possibly TRBD1 on 6 matching bases. Germline V gene lookup returns CDR1 LNHDA and CDR2 SQIVND (reference sequence). CDR3 length equals 16 residues. The ends were cut back, 1 base at V and 6 bases at J, with 18 bases in the middle. The CDR3 region is CASSIGWGRRNPEAFF. CDR3 nucleotide sequence: TGTGCCAGTAGTATAGGTTGGGGGCGAAGAAACCCTGAAGCTTTCTTT.

The CDR3 sequence: CAWSVTRTPVYV. The CDR3 nucleotides are TGTGCCTGGAGTGTGACGAGGACCCCAGTGTACGTC. The chain couples TRBV30 to TRBJ2-7; D not certain. This CDR3 contains 12 residues. With 0 bases removed from V and 12 bases from J, the gap between germline ends came to 15 bases. The V gene's germline CDR1 is GTSNPN and CDR2 SVGIG (reference sequence).

The gene calls are TRBV10-2 and TRBJ2-1; D not resolved. The V gene's germline CDR1 is WSHSY and CDR2 SAAADI. The CDR3 has 11 amino acids. The V end lost 8 bases, the J end lost 6 bases, and 8 bases lay between the germline ends. DNA of the CDR3: TGCGCCAGCGGTATGGTCAATGAGCAGTTCTTC. This translates into CASGMVNEQFF.

The V gene is TRBV5-1, the J gene TRBJ1-6, with 8 positions matching TRBD1. The germline V gene encodes CDR1 SGHRS and CDR2 YFSETQ. J lost 5 bases, V lost 3 bases, and 13 bases had no gene match. The CDR3 runs to 18 residues. DNA of the CDR3: TGCGCCAGCAGCTCCGGCCCCCGGACAGGGCCGAATAATTCACCCCTCCACTTT. This sequence encodes CASSSGPRTGPNNSPLHF.

V usage is TRBV7-2 and J usage is TRBJ2-7; D may be TRBD2 (5 bases). The CDR3 runs 16 residues. Per germline, CDR1 SGHTA and CDR2 FQGNSA. The V end was cut by 5 bases, the J end by 3 bases, with 20 bases between. The CDR3 loop is CASSDPFGEGRYEQYV. CDR3 nucleotides: TGTGCCAGCAGCGATCCCTTTGGAGAGGGTCGCTACGAGCAGTACGTC.